A selection of T cell receptor beta chains follows, all from one sample in a study of T cells in Graves' hyperthyroidism and ophthalmopathy. TCRdb analysed the multiplex PCR reads with MiXCR anew, one entry per CDR3 protein. The repertoire includes hundreds of thousands of distinct CDR3 sequences, over 15% of them detected once, and approximately 18% sits in the top ten. The source material was blood. All receptors come from a woman under 30 with Graves' hyperthyroidism. Each CDR3 is given with its conserved first and last residue. Clone size is given for some rows only: seen once, a few or many times, or a class if the clone is expanded.

v_call cdr3_length clone_size cdr3_aa
TRBV10-3 14 once CAIKGTGGTGELFF
TRBV6-1 14 few CASSRQGISSPLHF
TRBV9 14 - CASSVTGGGNEQFF
TRBV12-3/TRBV12-4 16 many CASSTLAGNYTDTQYF
TRBV3-1 15 few CASSQRGQNTGELFF
TRBV7-6 14 many CASSLAAPYNEQFF
TRBV7-9 15 - CATSLAGSVGYEQFF
TRBV18 18 - CASSLTPGTGGAHYGYTF
TRBV6-2/TRBV6-3 12 - CASSHYSGEQYF
TRBV7-9 13 few CASGMDTGPGYTF
TRBV28 15 many CASSYRGLADNEQFF
TRBV7-2 15 many CASSLDASVSYEQYF
TRBV7-7 16 - CASRSGGIRTTDTQYF
TRBV5-1 15 - CASSRVTDYNSPLHF